This T cell receptor (beta chain) was captured by sequencing in a study of blood T cell repertoires in COVID-19. About the study: Sites across the United States, Italy and Spain contributed samples from acute and convalescent COVID-19. PBMCs, B-cell-depleted T cells, or T cells were the source of the cDNA or gDNA that made up the material.

The table lists this clone with a count of one. As processed by the authors: Counts of nucleated cells, estimated from reference gene primer amplification, were obtained. Some clones are missing from TCRdb's copy, which holds only in-frame ones; the method was immunoSEQ multiplex PCR. D and trimming were read from the DNA, whereas the V and J calls and clone size are those reported in that table. The sample consists of fewer than 700,000 clones, 85% to 90% of them appearing once. From germline, CDR1 is SGHAT and CDR2 FQDESV (reference sequence). The CDR3 runs to 15 residues. The trim removed 7 bases at V and 6 bases at J, leaving 9 bases unmatched. Seattle researchers signed up patients amid active infection and tracked them longitudinally.

V is TRBV11-1 and J is TRBJ2-1, with 10 bases identical to TRBD2. The TCR comes from a woman between 45 and 65 years old with COVID-19, enrolled during active disease. Sequencing was carried out using peripheral blood. The CDR3 loop reads CASKALAGERNEQFF. CDR3 sequence (DNA): TGTGCCAGCAAGGCTCTAGCGGGGGAACGCAATGAGCAGTTCTTC. Supplemented by reference TRBV11-1 and TRBJ2-1, the full variable domain reads EAEVAQSPRYKITEKSQAVAFWCDPISGHATLYWYRQILGQGPELLVQFQDESVVDDSQLPKDRFSAERLKGVDSTLKIQPAELGDSAMYLCASKALAGERNEQFFGPGTRLTVL.